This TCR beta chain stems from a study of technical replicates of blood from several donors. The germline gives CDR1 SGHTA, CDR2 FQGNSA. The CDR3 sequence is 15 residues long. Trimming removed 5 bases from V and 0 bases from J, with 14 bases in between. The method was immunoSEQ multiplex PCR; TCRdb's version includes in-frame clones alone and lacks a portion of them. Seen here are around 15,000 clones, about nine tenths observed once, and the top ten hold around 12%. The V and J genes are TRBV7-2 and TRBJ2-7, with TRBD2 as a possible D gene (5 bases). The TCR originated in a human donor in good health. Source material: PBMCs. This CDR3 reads CASSQDWRSSYEQYF. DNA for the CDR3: TGTGCCAGCAGCCAGGACTGGCGTAGCTCCTACGAGCAGTACTTC.